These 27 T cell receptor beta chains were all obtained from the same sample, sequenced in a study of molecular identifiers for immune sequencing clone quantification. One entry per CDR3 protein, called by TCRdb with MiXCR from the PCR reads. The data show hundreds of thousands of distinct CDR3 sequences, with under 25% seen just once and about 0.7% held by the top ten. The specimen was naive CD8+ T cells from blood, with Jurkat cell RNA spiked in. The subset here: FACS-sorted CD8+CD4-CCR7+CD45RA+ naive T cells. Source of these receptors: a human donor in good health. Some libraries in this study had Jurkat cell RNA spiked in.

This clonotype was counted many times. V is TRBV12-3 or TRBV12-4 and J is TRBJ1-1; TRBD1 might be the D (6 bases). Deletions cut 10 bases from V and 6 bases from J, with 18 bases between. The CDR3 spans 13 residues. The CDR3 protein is CATTGGGPAEAFF. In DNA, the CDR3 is TGTGCCACAACCGGCGGGGGCCCTGCTGAAGCTTTCTTT.

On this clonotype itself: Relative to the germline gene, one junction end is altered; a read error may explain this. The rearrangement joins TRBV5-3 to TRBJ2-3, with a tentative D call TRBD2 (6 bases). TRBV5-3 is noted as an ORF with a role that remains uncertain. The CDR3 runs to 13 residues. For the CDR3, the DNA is TGTGCCAGCAGCTTCGGGAGCACAGATACGCAGAATTTT. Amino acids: CASSFGSTDTQNF.

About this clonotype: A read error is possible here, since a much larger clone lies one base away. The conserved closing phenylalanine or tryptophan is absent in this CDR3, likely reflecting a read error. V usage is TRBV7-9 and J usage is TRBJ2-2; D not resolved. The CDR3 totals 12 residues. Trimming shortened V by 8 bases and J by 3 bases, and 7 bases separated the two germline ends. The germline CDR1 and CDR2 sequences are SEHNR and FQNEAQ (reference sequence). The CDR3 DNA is TGTGCCAGCGTTGTTGACACCGGGGAGCTGTTTTTG. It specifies CASVVDTGELFL.

The CDR3 coding sequence is TGTGCCAGCAGCACCCAATCCGAAATAAACTATGGCTACACCTTC. This sequence encodes CASSTQSEINYGYTF. The V call is TRBV5-4, the J call TRBJ1-2; no clear D gene. V was cut by 4 bases and J by 2 bases, with 15 bases left in between. The CDR3 sequence is 15 residues long. CDR1 and CDR2 (germline): SGHNT, YYREEE (reference sequence).

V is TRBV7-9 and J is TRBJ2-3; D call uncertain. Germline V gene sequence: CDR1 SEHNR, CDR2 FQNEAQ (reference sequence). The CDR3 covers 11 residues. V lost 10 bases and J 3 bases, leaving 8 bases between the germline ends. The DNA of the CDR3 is TGTGCCACCCGAGGAACAGATACGCAGTATTTT. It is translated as CATRGTDTQYF.

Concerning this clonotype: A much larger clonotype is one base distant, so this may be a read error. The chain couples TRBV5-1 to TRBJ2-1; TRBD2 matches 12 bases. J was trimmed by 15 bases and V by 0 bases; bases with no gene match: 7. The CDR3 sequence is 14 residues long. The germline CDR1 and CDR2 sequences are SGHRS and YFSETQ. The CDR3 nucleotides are TGCGCCAGCAGCTTGGCCTCAGCTAGCGGGGGGGTGTTCTTC. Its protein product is CASSLASASGGVFF.

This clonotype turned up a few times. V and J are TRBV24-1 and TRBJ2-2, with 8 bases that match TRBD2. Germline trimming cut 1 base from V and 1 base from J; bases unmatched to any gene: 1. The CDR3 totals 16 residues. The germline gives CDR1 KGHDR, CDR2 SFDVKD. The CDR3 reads CATSDLTSGNTGELFF. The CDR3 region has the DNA TGTGCCACCAGTGATTTAACTAGCGGGAACACCGGGGAGCTGTTTTTT.

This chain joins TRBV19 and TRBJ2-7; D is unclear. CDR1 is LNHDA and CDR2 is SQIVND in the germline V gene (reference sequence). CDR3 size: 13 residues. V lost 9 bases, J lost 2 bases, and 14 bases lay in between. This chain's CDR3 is CASAPGLTYEQYF. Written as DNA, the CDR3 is TGTGCCAGCGCGCCCGGGCTCACCTACGAGCAGTACTTC.

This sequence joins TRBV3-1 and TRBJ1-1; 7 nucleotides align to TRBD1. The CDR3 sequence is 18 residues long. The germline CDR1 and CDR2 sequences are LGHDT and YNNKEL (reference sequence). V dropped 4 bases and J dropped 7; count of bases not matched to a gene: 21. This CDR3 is CASSRESEWGGGGIEAFF. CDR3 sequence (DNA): TGTGCCAGCAGCCGAGAATCGGAATGGGGAGGGGGCGGTATTGAAGCTTTCTTT.

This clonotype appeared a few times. CDR3 bases: TGCAGCGTTAGGGGACTAGGGTACTACAATGAGCAGTTCTTC. This encodes CSVRGLGYYNEQFF. The J gene is TRBJ2-1, the V gene TRBV29-1; 8 bases align to TRBD2. V dropped 5 bases and J dropped 3; count of bases not matched to a gene: 6. Looked up from germline, CDR1 is SQVTM and CDR2 is ANQGSEA. CDR3 size: 14 residues.

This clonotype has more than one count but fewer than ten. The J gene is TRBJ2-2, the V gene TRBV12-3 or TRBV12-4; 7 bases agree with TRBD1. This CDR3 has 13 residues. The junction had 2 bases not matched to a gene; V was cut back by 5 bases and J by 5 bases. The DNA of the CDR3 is TGTGCCAGCAGTGACAGGGAAACCGGGGAGCTGTTTTTT. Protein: CASSDRETGELFF.

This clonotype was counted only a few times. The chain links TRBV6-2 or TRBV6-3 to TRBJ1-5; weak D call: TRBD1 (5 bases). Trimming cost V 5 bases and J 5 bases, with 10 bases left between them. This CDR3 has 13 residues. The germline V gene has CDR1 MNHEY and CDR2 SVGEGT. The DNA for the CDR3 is TGTGCCAGCAGTGGGACTGTAGATCAGCCCCAGCATTTT. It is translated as CASSGTVDQPQHF.

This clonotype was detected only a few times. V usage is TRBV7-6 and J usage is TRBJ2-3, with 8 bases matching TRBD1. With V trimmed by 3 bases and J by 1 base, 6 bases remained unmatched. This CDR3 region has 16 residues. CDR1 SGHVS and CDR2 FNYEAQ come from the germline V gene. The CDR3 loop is CASSFPDRGGTDTQYF. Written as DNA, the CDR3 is TGTGCCAGCAGCTTTCCCGACAGGGGCGGCACAGATACGCAGTATTTT.

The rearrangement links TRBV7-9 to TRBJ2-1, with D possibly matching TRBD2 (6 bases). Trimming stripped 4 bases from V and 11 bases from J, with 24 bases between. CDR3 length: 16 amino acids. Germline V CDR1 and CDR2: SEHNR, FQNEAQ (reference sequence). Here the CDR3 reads CASSSSSATLTMKQFF. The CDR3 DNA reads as TGTGCCAGCAGCTCCTCTAGCGCTACACTTACAATGAAGCAGTTCTTC.

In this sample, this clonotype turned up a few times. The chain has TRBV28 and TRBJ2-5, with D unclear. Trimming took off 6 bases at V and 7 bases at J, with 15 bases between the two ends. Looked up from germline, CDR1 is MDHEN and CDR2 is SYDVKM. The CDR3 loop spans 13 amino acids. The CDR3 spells CASSLAARRTQYF. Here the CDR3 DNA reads TGTGCCAGCAGCCTGGCGGCCCGGCGGACCCAGTACTTC.

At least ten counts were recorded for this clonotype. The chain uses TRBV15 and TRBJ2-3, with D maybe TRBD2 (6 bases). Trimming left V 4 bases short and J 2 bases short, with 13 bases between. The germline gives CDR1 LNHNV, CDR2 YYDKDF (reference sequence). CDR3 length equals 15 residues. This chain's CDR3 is CATSNGRGTTDTQYF. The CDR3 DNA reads TGTGCCACCAGCAACGGTCGCGGGACCACAGATACGCAGTATTTT.

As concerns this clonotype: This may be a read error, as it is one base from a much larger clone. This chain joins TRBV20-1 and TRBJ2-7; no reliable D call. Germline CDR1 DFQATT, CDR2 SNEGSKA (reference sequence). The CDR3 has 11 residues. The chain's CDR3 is CSATAAYKQYF. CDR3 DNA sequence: TGCAGTGCTACCGCCGCCTACAAGCAGTACTTC.

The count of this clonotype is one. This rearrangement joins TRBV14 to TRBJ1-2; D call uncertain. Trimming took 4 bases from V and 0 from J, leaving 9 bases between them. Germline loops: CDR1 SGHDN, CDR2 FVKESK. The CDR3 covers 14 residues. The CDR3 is CASSRDHANYGYTF. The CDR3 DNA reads TGTGCCAGCAGCCGAGATCACGCTAACTATGGCTACACCTTC. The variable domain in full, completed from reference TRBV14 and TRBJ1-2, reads EAGVTQFPSHSVIEKGQTVTLRCDPISGHDNLYWYRRVMGKEIKFLLHFVKESKQDESGMPNNRFLAERTGGTYSTLKVQPAELEDSGVYFCASSRDHANYGYTFGSGTRLTVV.

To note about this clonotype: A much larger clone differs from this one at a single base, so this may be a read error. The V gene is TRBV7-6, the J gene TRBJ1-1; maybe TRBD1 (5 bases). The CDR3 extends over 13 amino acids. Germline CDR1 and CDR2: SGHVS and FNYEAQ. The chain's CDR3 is CVSRRGDDTEAFF. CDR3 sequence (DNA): TGTGTCAGCAGGCGGGGGGACGACACTGAAGCTTTCTTT.

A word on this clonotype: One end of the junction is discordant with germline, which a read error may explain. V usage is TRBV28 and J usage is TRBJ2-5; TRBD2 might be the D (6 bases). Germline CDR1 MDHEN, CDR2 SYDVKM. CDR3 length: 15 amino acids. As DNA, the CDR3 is TGTGCCAGCAGTTCCTCTAGCGAAGCACAAGCGACCCAGTACTTC. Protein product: CASSSSSEAQATQYF.

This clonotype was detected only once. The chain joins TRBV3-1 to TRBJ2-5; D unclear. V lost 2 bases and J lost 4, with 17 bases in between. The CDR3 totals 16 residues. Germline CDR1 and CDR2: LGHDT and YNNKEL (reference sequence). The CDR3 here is CASSQSQPGHRETQYF. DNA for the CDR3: TGTGCCAGCAGCCAATCCCAACCCGGTCATCGAGAGACCCAGTACTTC.

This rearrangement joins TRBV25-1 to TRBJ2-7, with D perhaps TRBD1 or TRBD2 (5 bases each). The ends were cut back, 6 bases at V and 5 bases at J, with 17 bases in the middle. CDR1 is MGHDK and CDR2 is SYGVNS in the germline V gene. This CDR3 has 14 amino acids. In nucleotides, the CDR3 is TGTGCCAGCAGCTCCTCTCGAGGGGCAGACGAGCAGTACTTC. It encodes CASSSSRGADEQYF.

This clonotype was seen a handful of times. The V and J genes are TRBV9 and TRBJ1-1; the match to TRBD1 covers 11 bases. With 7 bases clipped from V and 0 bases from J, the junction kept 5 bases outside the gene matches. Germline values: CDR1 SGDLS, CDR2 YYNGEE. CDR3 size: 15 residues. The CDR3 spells CASGGTGGVNTEAFF. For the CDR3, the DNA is TGTGCCAGCGGGGGGACAGGGGGGGTGAACACTGAAGCTTTCTTT.

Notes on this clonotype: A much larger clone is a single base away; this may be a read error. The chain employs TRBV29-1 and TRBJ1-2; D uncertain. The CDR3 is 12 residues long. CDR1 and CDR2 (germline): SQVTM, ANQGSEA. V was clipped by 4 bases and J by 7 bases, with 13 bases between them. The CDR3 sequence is CSVGPPSRGYTF. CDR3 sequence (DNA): TGCAGCGTTGGCCCCCCGAGCCGTGGCTACACCTTC.

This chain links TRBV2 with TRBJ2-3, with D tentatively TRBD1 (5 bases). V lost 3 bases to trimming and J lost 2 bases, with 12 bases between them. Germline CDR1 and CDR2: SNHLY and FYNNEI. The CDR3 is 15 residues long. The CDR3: CASSEPGMTTDTQYF. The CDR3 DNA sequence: TGTGCCAGCAGTGAGCCAGGGATGACCACAGATACGCAGTATTTT. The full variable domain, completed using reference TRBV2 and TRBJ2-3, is EPEVTQTPSHQVTQMGQEVILRCVPISNHLYFYWYRQILGQKVEFLVSFYNNEISEKSEIFDDQFSVERPDGSNFTLKIRSTKLEDSAMYFCASSEPGMTTDTQYFGPGTRLTVL.

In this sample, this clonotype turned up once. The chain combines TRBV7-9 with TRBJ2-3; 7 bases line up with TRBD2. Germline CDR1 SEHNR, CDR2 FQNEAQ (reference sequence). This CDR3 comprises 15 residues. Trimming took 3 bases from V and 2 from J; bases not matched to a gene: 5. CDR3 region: CASSLTSRNTDTQYF. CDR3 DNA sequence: TGTGCCAGCAGCTTGACTAGCAGGAACACAGATACGCAGTATTTT.

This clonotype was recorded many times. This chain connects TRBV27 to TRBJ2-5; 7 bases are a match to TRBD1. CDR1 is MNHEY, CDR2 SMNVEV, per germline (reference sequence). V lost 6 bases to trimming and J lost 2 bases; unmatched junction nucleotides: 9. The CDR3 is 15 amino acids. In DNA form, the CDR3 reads TGTGCCAGCAGACTACAGGGGTACCCACAAGAGACCCAGTACTTC. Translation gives CASRLQGYPQETQYF.